The rows below give T cell receptor beta chains drawn from one sample of a study of T cells after yellow fever vaccination. MiXCR, run by TCRdb on the 5' RACE reads, gives a single entry per CDR3 protein. Of over 300,000 distinct CDR3 sequences in the sample, roughly 7% were seen once. Here the sequenced sample was PBMCs, taken around 45 days after the first yellow fever vaccination. These TCRs come from a man younger than 35 who received the YFV17D yellow fever vaccine. Each CDR3 is given with its conserved first and last residue.

CDR3: CSASRLAGGYNEQFF; V: TRBV20-1; J: TRBJ2-1
CDR3: CASSLAETSGGFFAKNIQYF; V: TRBV5-1; J: TRBJ2-4
CDR3: CASSWSIYATSGGETDTQYF; V: TRBV12-3/TRBV12-4; J: TRBJ2-3
CDR3: CASSAGSGVNEKLFF; V: TRBV28; J: TRBJ1-4
CDR3: CSANPRPGASGIQYF; V: TRBV20-1; J: TRBJ2-4
CDR3: CSATGTSGAETGELFF; V: TRBV20-1; J: TRBJ2-2
CDR3: CAWSGVEQFF; V: TRBV30; J: TRBJ2-1
CDR3: CASSPRDSGGLYNEQFF; V: TRBV4-1; J: TRBJ2-1
CDR3: CASSLLAALQETQYF; V: TRBV7-9; J: TRBJ2-5
CDR3: CASSQDNSFASYEQYF; V: TRBV3-1; J: TRBJ2-7
CDR3: CASSFYTGPSGIQETQYF; V: TRBV7-3; J: TRBJ2-5
CDR3: CASSFHSGGSYNEQFF; V: TRBV5-4; J: TRBJ2-1
CDR3: CASSYSLEGIGSPLHF; V: TRBV6-5; J: TRBJ1-6
CDR3: CASSLMGGQNIQYF; V: TRBV12-3/TRBV12-4; J: TRBJ2-4
CDR3: CASSVGGENTEAFF; V: TRBV9; J: TRBJ1-1
CDR3: CASSQTTGGYGYTF; V: TRBV4-3; J: TRBJ1-2
CDR3: CSTWGVEGRPYNEQFF; V: TRBV29-1; J: TRBJ2-1
CDR3: CSARRQGNEKLFF; V: TRBV20-1; J: TRBJ1-4
CDR3: CASSFRTSGGQETQYF; V: TRBV7-9; J: TRBJ2-5
CDR3: CASSLARTENGYTF; V: TRBV5-1; J: TRBJ1-2
CDR3: CSAPRVSEAFF; V: TRBV20-1; J: TRBJ1-1
CDR3: CATSWDLSPTGELFF; V: TRBV15; J: TRBJ2-2
CDR3: CASSSSGWNTEAFF; V: TRBV27; J: TRBJ1-1
CDR3: CASSFRGPNEKLFF; V: TRBV6-5; J: TRBJ1-4
CDR3: CACCIWRFSGGSGGELFF; V: TRBV3-1; J: TRBJ2-2
CDR3: CSAHSGGEAGYTF; V: TRBV20-1; J: TRBJ1-2
CDR3: CASSSNYGYTF; V: TRBV28; J: TRBJ1-2
CDR3: CAWSLLAKDPPSQQFF; V: TRBV30; J: TRBJ2-1
CDR3: CASSGLDRAGGDTEAFF; V: TRBV2; J: TRBJ1-1
CDR3: CASSVEQGDNEQFF; V: TRBV9; J: TRBJ2-1
CDR3: CASSSQGGADTQYF; V: TRBV7-2; J: TRBJ2-3
CDR3: CASSLGSGGFDEQYF; V: TRBV5-1; J: TRBJ2-7
CDR3: CSARVNEGTEAFF; V: TRBV20-1; J: TRBJ1-1
CDR3: CASSQTGTGGVETQYF; V: TRBV4-1; J: TRBJ2-5
CDR3: CASSLKWAGDGYTF; V: TRBV5-4; J: TRBJ1-2
CDR3: CASSQLQARGPTDTQYF; V: TRBV4-1; J: TRBJ2-3
CDR3: CASSRAGIHQPQHF; V: TRBV7-2; J: TRBJ1-5
CDR3: CSARSLVSGSGELFF; V: TRBV20-1; J: TRBJ2-2
CDR3: CSASGQGAEAFF; V: TRBV20-1; J: TRBJ1-1